This TCR beta chain originates from a study of control samples from healthy donors and cancer patients. The table came from immunoSEQ multiplex PCR; TCRdb's copy has only in-frame clones and leaves some out. This table holds 75,000 to 90,000 clones, about nine tenths found once. This CDR3 has 13 amino acids. CDR1 is SNHLY and CDR2 is FYNNEI in the germline V gene. Trimming took off 5 bases at V and 9 bases at J, with 14 bases between the two ends. The clonotype was recovered from a woman between 50 and 59 years old with colorectal cancer. The sample taken for sequencing was PBMCs. The rearrangement joins TRBV2 to TRBJ2-1, with a weak D call TRBD2 (6 bases). CDR3 amino acids: CASSPPGGTEQFF. The CDR3 DNA sequence: TGTGCCAGCAGTCCCCCCGGGGGTACTGAGCAGTTCTTC.